Each of the 26 T cell receptor beta chains below was sequenced from the same sample in a study of OX40 agonist ivuxolimab in advanced cancers. Measured with immunoSEQ multiplex PCR; TCRdb has only the in-frame clones, and not every one. This table holds 80,000 to 95,000 clones, under 90% found once. Specimen: CD4+ or CD8+ T cells sorted from blood, collected in a trial of the OX40 agonist ivuxolimab. The receptors stem from an adult with an advanced solid tumor such as melanoma, head and neck, liver or kidney cancer.

CDR3 amino acids: CASSRRQGPDGYTF. For the CDR3, the DNA is TGTGCCAGCAGCCGGCGACAGGGGCCTGATGGCTACACCTTC. The chain uses TRBV7-2 and TRBJ1-2; TRBD1 matches at 8 bases. This CDR3 spans 14 amino acids. Trimming cost V 5 bases and J 6 bases; bases outside gene matches: 8. Per the germline V gene, CDR1 is SGHTA and CDR2 is FQGNSA.

This rearrangement joins TRBV30 to TRBJ1-2; no clear D. The germline gives CDR1 GTSNPN, CDR2 SVGIG (reference sequence). Trimming shortened V by 8 bases and J by 1 base, and 11 bases separated the two germline ends. CDR3 length: 12 residues. In DNA, the CDR3 is TGTGCCGAGGACGGGGTTAACTATGGCTACACCTTC. Its translation is CAEDGVNYGYTF.

The chain links TRBV28 to TRBJ1-6; 7 bases are a match to TRBD1. The CDR3 loop spans 15 amino acids. With 6 bases clipped from V and 4 bases from J, the junction kept 6 bases outside the gene matches. Germline loops: CDR1 MDHEN, CDR2 SYDVKM. The CDR3 region is CASSPARGYNSPLHF. As DNA, the CDR3 is TGTGCCAGCAGCCCGGCCAGGGGGTATAATTCACCCCTCCACTTT.

This chain joins TRBV2 and TRBJ2-5, with D possibly being TRBD1 (5 bases). V lost 1 base, J lost 1 base, and 7 bases lay in between. CDR3 size: 14 residues. Germline V lookup: CDR1 SNHLY, CDR2 FYNNEI. CDR3 residues: CASSEVQAQETQYF. The CDR3, as DNA: TGTGCCAGCAGTGAAGTACAGGCCCAAGAGACCCAGTACTTC.

The chain uses TRBV5-6 and TRBJ2-5, with D unclear. Germline V gene data show CDR1 as SGHDT and CDR2 as YYEEEE. This CDR3 is built from 13 residues. Trimming pared 2 bases from V and 1 base from J, leaving 6 bases between. The CDR3 sequence is CASSFAGQETQYF. The CDR3 region has the DNA TGTGCCAGCAGCTTTGCAGGCCAAGAGACCCAGTACTTC.

The chain carries TRBV6-5 and TRBJ1-2; 7 positions match TRBD1. The germline gives CDR1 MNHEY, CDR2 SVGAGI. V gave up 6 bases and J gave up 4 bases; unmatched junction bases: 5. The length of the CDR3 is 13 residues. CDR3 sequence (DNA): TGTGCCAGCAGCACCCGGGACAGCTATGGCTACACCTTC. Translating it yields CASSTRDSYGYTF.

The chain combines TRBV5-6 with TRBJ1-4; no clear D gene. This CDR3 is built from 15 residues. Germline loops: CDR1 SGHDT, CDR2 YYEEEE. The germline V and J ends were trimmed by 0 bases and 12 bases, with 18 bases remaining between them. In DNA form, the CDR3 reads TGTGCCAGCAGCTTGGTGTCCCGGTTGCCTAGGGAACTGTTTTTT. Encoded protein: CASSLVSRLPRELFF.

The gene calls are TRBV6-1 and TRBJ1-2; unclear D gene. Trimming shortened V by 3 bases and J by 4 bases, and 9 bases separated the two germline ends. Germline-derived CDR1 and CDR2 are MNHNS and SASEGT. The CDR3 has 13 amino acids. CDR3 sequence (DNA): TGTGCCAGCAGTGAGACGGTCCTCTATGGCTACACCTTC. Its protein is CASSETVLYGYTF.

The CDR3 DNA follows: TGCGCCAGCAGCCCTACGTGGGGGGCCGCGAACACCGGGGAGCTGTTTTTT. This encodes CASSPTWGAANTGELFF. This rearrangement joins TRBV4-3 to TRBJ2-2, with D perhaps given as TRBD1 or TRBD2 (6 bases each). This CDR3 has 17 residues. Trimming shortened V by 4 bases and J by 0 bases, and 15 bases separated the two germline ends. The germline CDR1 and CDR2 sequences are LGHNA and YSLEER.

The chain employs TRBV4-1 and TRBJ2-2; 8 bases line up with TRBD2. Trimming at V came to 2 bases and at J to 5 bases, leaving 13 bases not matched to a gene. The germline V gene has CDR1 MGHRA and CDR2 YSYEKL. This CDR3 is built from 18 residues. This CDR3 is CASSQPQTGLAGTGELFF. CDR3 bases: TGCGCCAGCAGCCAACCCCAAACGGGTCTAGCGGGTACCGGGGAGCTGTTTTTT.

V usage is TRBV7-6 and J usage is TRBJ2-5; D gene unclear. The germline CDR1 and CDR2 sequences are SGHVS and FNYEAQ. The ends were cut back, 0 bases at V and 3 bases at J, with 5 bases in the middle. The CDR3 runs 13 residues. CDR3 DNA sequence: TGTGCCAGCAGCTTAGCGAGTAAAGAGACCCAGTACTTC. Protein product: CASSLASKETQYF.

The rearrangement joins TRBV7-2 to TRBJ1-5; D is uncertain. Germline assignment: CDR1 SGHTA and CDR2 FQGNSA. The CDR3 is made up of 16 amino acids. Trimming pared 1 base from V and 0 bases from J, leaving 10 bases between. The CDR3 reads CASSLGKTSSNQPQHF. In DNA form, the CDR3 reads TGTGCCAGCAGCTTAGGGAAGACATCTAGCAATCAGCCCCAGCATTTT.

The V and J genes are TRBV6-5 and TRBJ1-5; D not resolved. Trimming cost V 2 bases and J 2 bases, with 7 bases left between them. Germline values: CDR1 MNHEY, CDR2 SVGAGI. The CDR3 consists of 14 residues. CDR3 sequence reads: CASSYGAGNQPQHF. CDR3 DNA: TGTGCCAGCAGTTACGGCGCGGGCAATCAGCCCCAGCATTTT.

This clone was found once. The genes are TRBV5-1 and TRBJ1-2; tentative D call: TRBD1 (6 bases). The ends were cut back, 3 bases at V and 2 bases at J, with 14 bases in the middle. The CDR3 runs to 15 residues. Germline CDR1 is SGHRS and CDR2 is YFSETQ. CDR3 nucleotides: TGCGCCAGCAGCTCCCCGCAGCAGGGGAACTATGGCTACACCTTC. It translates to CASSSPQQGNYGYTF.

This rearrangement joins TRBV29-1 to TRBJ1-4; D gene ambiguous. In germline, CDR1 is SQVTM, CDR2 ANQGSEA. V shed 4 bases and J shed 10 bases, with 16 bases lying between them. This CDR3 comprises 13 residues. The CDR3 region is CSVVLSQRGKLFF. For the CDR3, the DNA is TGCAGCGTTGTGTTGTCCCAGCGGGGAAAACTGTTTTTT.

This clone has only a few counts. The rearrangement uses TRBV9 and TRBJ2-5; D might be TRBD1 or TRBD2, each matching 5 bases. The CDR3 is made up of 15 amino acids. Germline-derived CDR1 and CDR2 are SGDLS and YYNGEE. Trimming shortened V by 4 bases and J by 3 bases, and 16 bases separated the two germline ends. This chain's CDR3 is CASSPEGRREETQYF. The CDR3 coding sequence is TGTGCCAGCAGCCCCGAGGGACGACGAGAAGAGACCCAGTACTTC.

This chain joins TRBV25-1 and TRBJ1-2, with D uncertain. The germline CDR1 and CDR2 sequences are MGHDK and SYGVNS. V shed 3 bases and J shed 7 bases, with 15 bases lying between them. The CDR3 is 14 amino acids. CDR3 nucleotide sequence: TGTGCCAGCAGTGACCTAGGCCTGAGCCCTGGCTACACCTTC. Its protein product is CASSDLGLSPGYTF.

J is TRBJ2-2 and V is TRBV18; D not resolved. The CDR3 contains 14 residues. V was clipped by 0 bases and J by 2 bases, with 4 bases between them. Germline values: CDR1 KGHSH, CDR2 LQKENI. The CDR3 DNA follows: TGTGCCAGCTCACCACCACCCAACACCGGGGAGCTGTTTTTT. The encoded protein is CASSPPPNTGELFF.

The V and J genes are TRBV29-1 and TRBJ1-1; 7 bases match TRBD1. Trimming took 8 bases from V and 3 from J; bases not matched to a gene: 6. CDR1 and CDR2 (germline): SQVTM, ANQGSEA. The CDR3 is 12 residues long. CDR3 sequence: CSLITGDTEAFF. The CDR3 DNA is TGCAGCTTGATAACAGGGGACACTGAAGCTTTCTTT.

This rearrangement joins TRBV7-3 to TRBJ2-2, with D tentatively TRBD1 or TRBD2 (5 bases each). V was shortened by 5 bases and J by 4 bases, with 20 bases between the two germline ends. Germline lookup yields CDR1 SGHTA and CDR2 FQGTGA. This CDR3 contains 17 residues. CDR3 sequence: CASSPLSGPTFTGELFF. The CDR3 DNA reads TGTGCCAGCAGCCCATTGTCGGGACCAACATTCACCGGGGAGCTGTTTTTT.

The chain couples TRBV30 to TRBJ2-7; 7 nucleotides line up with TRBD1. Germline V CDR1 and CDR2: GTSNPN, SVGIG (reference sequence). The CDR3 spans 15 residues. V trimming: 4 bases; J trimming: 4 bases; junction bases outside the gene matches: 13. The CDR3 nucleotides read TGTGCCTGGAAGTTCGCCGGGACAGTGGGGTACGAGCAGTACTTC. This sequence encodes CAWKFAGTVGYEQYF.

The V gene is TRBV4-1, the J gene TRBJ2-3; 8 positions agree with TRBD1. The CDR3 loop spans 16 amino acids. V was pared by 2 bases and J by 4 bases, with 8 bases of the junction left unmatched. CDR1 MGHRA and CDR2 YSYEKL come from the germline V gene. CDR3 region: CASSQPTGGRADTQYF. The DNA of the CDR3 is TGCGCCAGCAGCCAACCCACAGGGGGTAGGGCAGATACGCAGTATTTT.

The chain links TRBV5-1 to TRBJ1-1, with a weak D call TRBD1 (5 bases). This CDR3 is built from 15 residues. The ends were cut back, 0 bases at V and 5 bases at J, with 14 bases in the middle. CDR1 is SGHRS and CDR2 is YFSETQ in the germline V gene. CDR3 loop: CASSLGTRTRTEAFF. For the CDR3, the DNA is TGCGCCAGCAGCTTGGGGACAAGGACCAGGACTGAAGCTTTCTTT.

This clone was counted only a few times. The V call is TRBV6-1, the J call TRBJ2-1; tentative D call: TRBD2 (5 bases). The CDR3 is made up of 14 amino acids. Germline loops: CDR1 MNHNS, CDR2 SASEGT. Trimming stripped 2 bases from V and 7 bases from J, with 12 bases between. DNA for the CDR3: TGTGCCAGCAGTGAACCTCCTAGCCGGAATGAGCAGTTCTTC. Translation: CASSEPPSRNEQFF.

This chain joins TRBV19 and TRBJ2-7, with D unclear. With 4 bases removed from V and 2 bases from J, the gap between germline ends came to 12 bases. Germline values: CDR1 LNHDA, CDR2 SQIVND (reference sequence). CDR3 length: 14 residues. This CDR3 is CASSRVTPTYEQYF. The CDR3 DNA follows: TGTGCCAGTAGTAGAGTGACACCTACCTACGAGCAGTACTTC.

This rearrangement joins TRBV25-1 to TRBJ2-5, with TRBD2 identical over 11 bases. CDR1 is MGHDK, CDR2 SYGVNS, per germline. Losses at the gene ends were 2 bases for V and 1 base for J; bases not matched to a gene: 6. The CDR3 spans 17 residues. The CDR3 loop reads CASSERRLAGSQETQYF. CDR3 nucleotide sequence: TGTGCCAGCAGTGAACGCCGACTAGCGGGATCCCAAGAGACCCAGTACTTC.